The TCR beta chain described here comes from a study of Ad26.COV2.S vaccination and SARS-CoV-2 variants. As for the study in general: Participant was drawn from the COV1001 Ad26.COV2.S trial arm. Administration of Ad26.COV2.S was intramuscular, either once or twice 56 days apart.

Documented treatment: over 15 received Ad26.COV2.S at low or high dose, single or two shots; roughly five received placebo; per-sample allocation not given. Sampling was done on day 63 after the first vaccine or placebo injection. This table comes from immunoSEQ multiplex PCR, and its TCRdb copy is limited to in-frame clones, with some not included. Counted here are 500,000 or so clones, 80% to 90% occurring once; the ten biggest clones make up approximately 2.5%. Study results and limitations: Among vaccine recipients, spike-specific TCR breadth exceeded that of placebo recipients. Vaccinees and placebo recipients showed similar non-spike TCR breadth.

Concerning this clone: Its specificity is unknown.

The receptor was isolated from a person aged 18 to 65 who received the Ad26.COV2.S COVID-19 vaccine or a placebo. The starting material was peripheral blood, obtained in a trial of Ad26.COV2.S vaccine versus placebo.

CDR3 bases: TGTGCCAGCAGACCCCCAGGGGCTGGAAACACCATATATTTT. This sequence encodes CASRPPGAGNTIYF. The chain links TRBV5-6 to TRBJ1-3; D possibly corresponds to TRBD1 (6 bases). The CDR3 is made up of 14 amino acids. Per the germline V gene, CDR1 is SGHDT and CDR2 is YYEEEE. V was clipped by 5 bases and J by 2 bases, with 11 bases between them.